The present TCR beta chain was sequenced within a study of blood T cell repertoires in COVID-19. Looking at the study overall: From the United States, Italy and Spain came samples of acute and convalescent COVID-19. T cells, B-cell-depleted T cells, or PBMCs provided the cDNA or gDNA that served as material.

This CDR3 has 13 amino acids. Trimming cost V 8 bases and J 7 bases; bases outside gene matches: 8. Per germline, CDR1 LNHNV and CDR2 YYDKDF (reference sequence). Study processing details: Amplification from reference gene primers served as the basis for estimated nucleated cell counts. Libraries were prepared by immunoSEQ multiplex PCR; TCRdb keeps only in-frame clonotypes and omits some of them. That table is the source of V, J and clone size, and D and trimming were worked out from the DNA. The data hold about 220,000 clones, with around 83% observed a single time. The receptor was isolated from a woman aged 45-59 years with acute or convalescent COVID-19. The V call is TRBV15, the J call TRBJ2-3; TRBD1 aligns across 8 bases. Material: peripheral blood. The CDR3 DNA sequence: TGTGCCACCGGGAGGACAGGGACAAATACGCAGTATTTT. As protein: CATGRTGTNTQYF.